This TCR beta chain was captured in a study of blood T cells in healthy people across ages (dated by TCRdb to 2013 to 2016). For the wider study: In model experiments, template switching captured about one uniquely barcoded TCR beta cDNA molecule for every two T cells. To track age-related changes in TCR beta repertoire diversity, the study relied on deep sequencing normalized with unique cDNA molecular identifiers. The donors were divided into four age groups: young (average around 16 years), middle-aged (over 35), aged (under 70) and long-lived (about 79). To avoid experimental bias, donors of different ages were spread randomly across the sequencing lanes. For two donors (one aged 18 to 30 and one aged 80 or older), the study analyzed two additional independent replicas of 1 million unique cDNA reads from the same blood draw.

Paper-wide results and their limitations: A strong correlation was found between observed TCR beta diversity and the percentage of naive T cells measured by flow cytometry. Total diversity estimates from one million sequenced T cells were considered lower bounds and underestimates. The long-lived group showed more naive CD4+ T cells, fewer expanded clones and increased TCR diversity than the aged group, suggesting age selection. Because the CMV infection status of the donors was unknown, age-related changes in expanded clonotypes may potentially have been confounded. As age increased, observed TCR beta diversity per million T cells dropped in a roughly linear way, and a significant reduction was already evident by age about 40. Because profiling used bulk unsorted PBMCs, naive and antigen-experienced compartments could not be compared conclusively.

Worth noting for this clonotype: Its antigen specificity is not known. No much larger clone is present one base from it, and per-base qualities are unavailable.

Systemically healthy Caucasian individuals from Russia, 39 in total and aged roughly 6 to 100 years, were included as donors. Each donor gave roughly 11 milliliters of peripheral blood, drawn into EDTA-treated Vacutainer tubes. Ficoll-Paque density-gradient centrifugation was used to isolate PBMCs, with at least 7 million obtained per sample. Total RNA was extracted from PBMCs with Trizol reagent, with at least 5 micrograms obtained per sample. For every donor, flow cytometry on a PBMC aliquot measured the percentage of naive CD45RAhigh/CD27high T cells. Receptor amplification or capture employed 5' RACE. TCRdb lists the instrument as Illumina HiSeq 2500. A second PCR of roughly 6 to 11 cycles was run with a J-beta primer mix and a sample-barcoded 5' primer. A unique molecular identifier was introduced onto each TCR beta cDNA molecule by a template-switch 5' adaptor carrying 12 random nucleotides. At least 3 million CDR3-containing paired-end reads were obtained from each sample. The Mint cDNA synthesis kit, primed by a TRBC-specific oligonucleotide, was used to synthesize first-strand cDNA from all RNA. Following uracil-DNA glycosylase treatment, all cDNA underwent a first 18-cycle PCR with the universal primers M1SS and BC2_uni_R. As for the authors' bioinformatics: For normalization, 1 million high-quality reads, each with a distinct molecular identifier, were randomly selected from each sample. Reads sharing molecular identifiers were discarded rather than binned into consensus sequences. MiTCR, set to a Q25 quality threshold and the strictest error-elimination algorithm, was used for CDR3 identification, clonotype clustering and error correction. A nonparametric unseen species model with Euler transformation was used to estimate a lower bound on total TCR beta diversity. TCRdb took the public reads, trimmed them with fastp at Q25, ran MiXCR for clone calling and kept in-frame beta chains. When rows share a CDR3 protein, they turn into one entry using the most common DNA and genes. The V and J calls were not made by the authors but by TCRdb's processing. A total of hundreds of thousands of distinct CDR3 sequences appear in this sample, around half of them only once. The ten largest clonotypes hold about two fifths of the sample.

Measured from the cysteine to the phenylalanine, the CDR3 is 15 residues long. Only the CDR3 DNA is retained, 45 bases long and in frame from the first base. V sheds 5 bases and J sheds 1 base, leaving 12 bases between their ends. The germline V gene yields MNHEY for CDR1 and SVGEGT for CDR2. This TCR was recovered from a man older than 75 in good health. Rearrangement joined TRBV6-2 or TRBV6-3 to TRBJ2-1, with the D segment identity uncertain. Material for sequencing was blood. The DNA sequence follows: TGTGCCAGCAGTACCGACTGGGGATCCTACAATGAGCAGTTCTTC. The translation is CASSTDWGSYNEQFF.